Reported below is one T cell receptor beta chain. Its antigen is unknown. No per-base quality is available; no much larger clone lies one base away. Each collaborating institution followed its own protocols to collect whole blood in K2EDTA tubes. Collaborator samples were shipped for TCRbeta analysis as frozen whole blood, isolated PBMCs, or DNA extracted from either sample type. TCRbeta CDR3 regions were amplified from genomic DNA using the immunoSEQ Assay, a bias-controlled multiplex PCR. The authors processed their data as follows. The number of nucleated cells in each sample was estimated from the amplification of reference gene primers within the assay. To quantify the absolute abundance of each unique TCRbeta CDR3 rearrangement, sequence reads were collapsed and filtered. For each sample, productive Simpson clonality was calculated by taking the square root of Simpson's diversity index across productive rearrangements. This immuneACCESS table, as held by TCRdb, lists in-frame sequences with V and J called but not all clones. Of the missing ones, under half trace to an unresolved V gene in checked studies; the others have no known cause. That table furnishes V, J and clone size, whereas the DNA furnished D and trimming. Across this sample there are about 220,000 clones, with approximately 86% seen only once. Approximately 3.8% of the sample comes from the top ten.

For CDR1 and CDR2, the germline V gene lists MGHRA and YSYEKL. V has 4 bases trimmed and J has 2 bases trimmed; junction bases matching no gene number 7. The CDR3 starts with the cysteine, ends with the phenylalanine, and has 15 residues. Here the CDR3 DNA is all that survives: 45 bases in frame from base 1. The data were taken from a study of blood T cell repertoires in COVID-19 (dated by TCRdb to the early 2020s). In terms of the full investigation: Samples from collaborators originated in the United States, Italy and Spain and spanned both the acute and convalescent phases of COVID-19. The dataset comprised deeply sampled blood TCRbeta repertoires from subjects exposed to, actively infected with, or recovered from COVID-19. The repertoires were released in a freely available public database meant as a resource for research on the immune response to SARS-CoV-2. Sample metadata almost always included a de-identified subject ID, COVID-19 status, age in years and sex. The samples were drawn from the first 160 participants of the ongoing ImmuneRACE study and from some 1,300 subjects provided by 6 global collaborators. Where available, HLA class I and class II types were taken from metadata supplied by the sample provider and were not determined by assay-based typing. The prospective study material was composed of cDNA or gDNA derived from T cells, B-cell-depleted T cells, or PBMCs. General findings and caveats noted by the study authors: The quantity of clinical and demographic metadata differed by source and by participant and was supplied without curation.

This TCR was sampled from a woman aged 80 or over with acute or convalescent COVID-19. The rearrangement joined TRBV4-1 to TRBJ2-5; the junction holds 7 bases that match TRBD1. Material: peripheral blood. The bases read TGCGCCAGCAGCCGTTCCGGGACAGTTCAAGAGACCCAGTACTTC. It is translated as CASSRSGTVQETQYF.